Listed below are T cell receptor beta chains from one sample, sequenced in a study of blood T cells in healthy people across ages. One entry per CDR3 protein, called by TCRdb with MiXCR from the 5' RACE reads. The table shows some 760,000 distinct CDR3 sequences, with around a quarter occurring only once. The sample was also linked to a second study, of T cells of mothers and their children.

The sequenced material came from blood. The origin of the receptors is a boy aged 5-17 years in good health. CDR3s include the opening cysteine and the closing phenylalanine or tryptophan. The D gene is left open where the match is weak. The listing skips clone size in some rows; elsewhere it reads once, few, many or a size class.

v_call,j_call,clone_size,d_call,cdr3_aa,cdr3_nt
TRBV4-2,TRBJ1-2,few,.,CASSQDWATNYGYTF,TGTGCCAGCAGCCAAGATTGGGCTACTAACTATGGCTACACCTTC
TRBV29-1,TRBJ2-5,.,.,CSVVQFGETQYF,TGCAGCGTTGTCCAGTTTGGGGAGACCCAGTACTTC
TRBV9,TRBJ1-3,.,.,CASSVVADSGNTIYF,TGTGCCAGCAGCGTAGTGGCGGACTCTGGAAACACCATATATTTT
TRBV10-3,TRBJ2-3,few,.,CAICETFTDTQYF,TGTGCCATCTGCGAAACGTTCACAGATACGCAGTATTTT
TRBV4-3,TRBJ1-4,.,.,CASSQDGGVGTNEKLFF,TGCGCCAGCAGCCAAGATGGGGGGGTAGGAACTAATGAAAAACTGTTTTTT
TRBV7-6,TRBJ1-2,.,.,CASSLGSSGTNYGYTF,TGTGCCAGCAGCTTAGGTAGCTCCGGGACTAACTATGGCTACACCTTC
TRBV2,TRBJ1-5,few,.,CASSEEVNQPQHF,TGTGCCAGCAGTGAGGAGGTGAATCAGCCCCAGCATTTT
TRBV20-1,TRBJ2-7,.,.,CMLGGALYEQYF,TGCATGCTGGGGGGGGCTCTTTACGAGCAGTACTTC
TRBV29-1,TRBJ1-2,.,.,CSAGRGDHPGGYTF,TGCAGCGCGGGGAGGGGGGACCACCCGGGTGGCTACACCTTC
TRBV12-3/TRBV12-4,TRBJ2-7,.,TRBD1,CASSRTGGGGYEQYF,TGTGCCAGCAGCCGGACAGGGGGCGGGGGCTACGAGCAGTACTTC
TRBV6-5,TRBJ2-3,few,TRBD1,CASSSRTGLTDTQYF,TGTGCCAGTAGTTCCCGGACAGGGCTCACAGATACGCAGTATTTT
TRBV6-6,TRBJ2-5,few,.,CASSYGFVGTQYF,TGTGCCAGCAGTTACGGCTTTGTAGGGACCCAGTACTTC
TRBV12-3/TRBV12-4,TRBJ1-1,few,TRBD1,CASRPDRGGLLTEAFF,TGTGCCAGCAGACCCGACAGGGGAGGGTTACTCACTGAAGCTTTCTTT
TRBV28,TRBJ2-1,.,TRBD2,CASSQILAGHNEQFF,TGTGCCAGCAGTCAAATACTAGCGGGGCACAATGAGCAGTTCTTC
TRBV27,TRBJ2-3,.,TRBD1,CASSPGTGTNTQYF,TGTGCCAGCAGTCCCGGGACAGGGACGAATACGCAGTATTTT
TRBV5-1,TRBJ2-1,.,.,CASSLLGNGFDEQFF,TGCGCCAGCAGCTTGTTGGGAAATGGTTTCGATGAGCAGTTCTTC
TRBV3-1,TRBJ2-5,.,TRBD2,CASSQVTLAGEKETQYF,TGTGCCAGCAGCCAAGTTACACTAGCGGGAGAAAAAGAGACCCAGTACTTC
TRBV24-1,TRBJ2-3,.,.,CATSDLFTNTDTQYF,TGTGCCACCAGTGATTTGTTCACGAACACAGATACGCAGTATTTT
TRBV20-1,TRBJ2-7,.,TRBD2,CSARLSGTSGSYEQYF,TGCAGTGCTAGGTTGTCTGGGACTAGCGGTTCCTACGAGCAGTACTTC
TRBV6-5,TRBJ2-5,.,.,CASSYFGVETQYF,TGTGCCAGCAGTTACTTTGGGGTAGAGACCCAGTACTTC
TRBV4-1,TRBJ2-7,.,.,CASSQGPYGGTYEQYF,TGCGCCAGCAGCCAAGGCCCCTATGGCGGCACCTACGAGCAGTACTTC
TRBV5-1,TRBJ2-4,.,.,CASSLTGTKNIQYF,TGCGCCAGCAGCTTAACCGGGACCAAAAACATTCAGTACTTC
TRBV6-2/TRBV6-3,TRBJ2-1,.,.,CASRNLPLDNEQFF,TGTGCCAGCAGGAACTTGCCCCTAGACAATGAGCAGTTCTTC
TRBV12-3/TRBV12-4,TRBJ2-7,few,TRBD1,CASSTGQFYEQYF,TGTGCCAGCAGTACGGGACAGTTCTACGAGCAGTACTTC
TRBV2,TRBJ2-2,.,.,CASTGSNTGELFF,TGTGCCAGCACGGGGTCAAACACCGGGGAGCTGTTTTTT
TRBV9,TRBJ2-1,.,TRBD1,CASSVGVTDRGNEQFF,TGTGCCAGCAGCGTAGGGGTCACGGACAGGGGCAATGAGCAGTTCTTC
TRBV28,TRBJ2-2,few,.,CASRAHGPIAGELFF,TGTGCCAGCAGGGCCCACGGCCCTATCGCCGGGGAGCTGTTTTTT
TRBV2,TRBJ2-5,few,.,CASSEVEREETQYF,TGTGCCAGCAGTGAGGTGGAGCGGGAAGAGACCCAGTACTTC
TRBV6-5,TRBJ2-7,few,.,CASSFDAYEQYF,TGTGCCAGCAGTTTCGACGCCTACGAGCAGTACTTC
TRBV7-2,TRBJ2-7,.,TRBD2,CASSLVLAGNEQYF,TGTGCCAGCAGCTTAGTTCTAGCGGGAAACGAGCAGTACTTC
TRBV7-8,TRBJ1-1,.,TRBD1,CASSFKQGAGANTEAFF,TGTGCCAGCAGCTTTAAGCAGGGGGCGGGGGCGAACACTGAAGCTTTCTTT
TRBV7-6,TRBJ2-3,.,.,CASSPPSGTDTQYF,TGTGCCAGCAGCCCGCCTAGCGGCACAGATACGCAGTATTTT
TRBV28,TRBJ2-1,few,TRBD2,CASSLFSGGENEQFF,TGTGCCAGCAGTTTATTTAGCGGGGGAGAGAATGAGCAGTTCTTC
TRBV2,TRBJ2-1,.,TRBD2,CASSDPNELAGYLLSYNGQFF,TGTGCCAGCAGTGATCCCAATGAGCTAGCGGGATACCTACTCTCCTACAATGGGCAGTTCTTC
TRBV4-1,TRBJ2-1,few,TRBD2,CASSQAGGLNEQFF,TGCGCCAGCAGCCAGGCGGGGGGACTCAATGAGCAGTTCTTC
TRBV10-3,TRBJ1-2,.,TRBD1,CAIRDRGDGGYTF,TGTGCCATCAGAGACAGGGGGGACGGTGGCTACACCTTC
TRBV28,TRBJ2-7,few,TRBD2,CASSYPGLAGEGYEQYF,TGTGCCAGCAGTTATCCGGGACTAGCGGGAGAAGGTTACGAGCAGTACTTC
TRBV4-1,TRBJ1-2,few,TRBD1,CASSQDWGTADLYGYTF,TGCGCCAGCAGCCAAGATTGGGGGACAGCGGACCTTTATGGCTACACCTTC
TRBV12-3/TRBV12-4,TRBJ1-2,.,TRBD1,CASSPTGGSFYGYTF,TGTGCCAGCAGTCCTACAGGGGGGTCGTTCTATGGCTACACCTTC
TRBV28,TRBJ1-5,.,.,CASSSGEMGNQPQHF,TGTGCCAGCAGTTCCGGGGAAATGGGCAATCAGCCCCAGCATTTT
TRBV2,TRBJ2-1,.,TRBD1,CASGTGELNEQFF,TGTGCCAGCGGGACAGGGGAACTCAATGAGCAGTTCTTC
TRBV11-1,TRBJ2-7,.,.,CASSLTNNEQYF,TGTGCCAGCAGCTTAACCAACAACGAGCAGTACTTC
TRBV12-3/TRBV12-4,TRBJ2-1,few,TRBD1,CASSRLGQGNYNEQFF,TGTGCCAGCAGTCGCCTGGGACAGGGGAATTACAATGAGCAGTTCTTC
TRBV6-1,TRBJ2-1,.,.,CASTDRGVARGVNEQFF,TGTGCCAGCACCGATAGGGGGGTGGCCAGGGGGGTCAATGAGCAGTTCTTC
TRBV5-5,TRBJ2-2,.,TRBD2,CASSPGTSVDTGELFF,TGTGCCAGCAGTCCAGGGACTAGCGTTGACACCGGGGAGCTGTTTTTT
TRBV3-1,TRBJ2-7,.,TRBD1,CASSQDLGQGVIRF,TGTGCCAGCAGCCAAGATCTCGGACAGGGTGTCATCCGGTTC